This TCR beta chain was sequenced during a study of PD-1 blockade in classical Hodgkin lymphoma. All the patients suffered relapse after autologous stem cell transplantation, and brentuximab vedotin exposure differed. This clone was observed once. Produced via immunoSEQ multiplex PCR; TCRdb's table is partial and in-frame only. Among some 43,000 clones, 70% to 90% were seen once, and the ten largest hold about 6%. There are 14 residues in the CDR3. Per the germline V gene, CDR1 is MNHNS and CDR2 is SASEGT. The V end lost 1 base, the J end lost 2 bases, and 9 bases lay between the germline ends. The starting material was peripheral blood mononuclear cells (PBMCs), obtained before the second cycle of nivolumab. The rearrangement uses TRBV6-1 and TRBJ2-7; no reliable D call. This TCR derives from a human donor with classical Hodgkin lymphoma. The chain's CDR3 is CASSEGSVPYEQYF. The CDR3 DNA reads as TGTGCCAGCAGTGAAGGCTCGGTTCCCTACGAGCAGTACTTC.